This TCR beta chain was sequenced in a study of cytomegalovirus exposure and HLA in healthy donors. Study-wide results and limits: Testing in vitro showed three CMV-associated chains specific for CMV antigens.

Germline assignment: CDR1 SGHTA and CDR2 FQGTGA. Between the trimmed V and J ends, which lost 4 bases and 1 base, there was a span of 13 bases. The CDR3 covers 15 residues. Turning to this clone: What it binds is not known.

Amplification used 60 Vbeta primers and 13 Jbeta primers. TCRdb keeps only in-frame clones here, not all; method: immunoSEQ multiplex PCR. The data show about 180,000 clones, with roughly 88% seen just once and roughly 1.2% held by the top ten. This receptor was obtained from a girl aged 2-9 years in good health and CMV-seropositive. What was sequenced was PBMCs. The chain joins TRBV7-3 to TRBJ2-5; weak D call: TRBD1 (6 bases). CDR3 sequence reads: CASSSLGGPQETQYF. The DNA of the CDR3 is TGTGCCAGCAGCTCTCTAGGGGGTCCCCAAGAGACCCAGTACTTC.